The next 11 T cell receptor beta chains were all read from a single sample in a study of shared clonotypes between healthy human individuals. Profiled with immunoSEQ multiplex PCR; TCRdb holds only in-frame clones, not every one. The top ten hold around 0.38% of the sample, which has around 1.4 million clones, approximately 98.5% seen once. The sample taken for sequencing was naive CD4+ T cells sorted from blood. Subset given: CD45RA+ positively selected. Source of these receptors: a man between 25 and 39 years old in good health.

A word on this clone: Germline is not matched at one junction end, which may reflect a read error. The chain is built from TRBV28 and TRBJ1-2, with D maybe TRBD1 (6 bases). The CDR3 has 9 residues. Per the germline V gene, CDR1 is MDHEN and CDR2 is SYDVKM. In nucleotides, the CDR3 is TGTGCCAGCCCCTTAGGCAGGGGCTTC. Protein product: CASPLGRGF.

This chain joins TRBV28 and TRBJ2-7; D is possibly TRBD2 (5 bases). Trimming cost V 3 bases and J 1 base, with 19 bases left between them. Per the germline V gene, CDR1 is MDHEN and CDR2 is SYDVKM. The CDR3 contains 17 residues. CDR3 region: CASSFRPRSGRSYEQYF. CDR3 nucleotides: TGTGCCAGCAGTTTCCGCCCTCGTTCGGGAAGGTCCTACGAGCAGTACTTC.

This chain joins TRBV9 and TRBJ1-3; unclear D gene. Looked up from germline, CDR1 is SGDLS and CDR2 is YYNGEE. The CDR3 is 15 amino acids. Deletions cut 6 bases from V and 2 bases from J, with 15 bases between. The CDR3 DNA follows: TGTGCCAGCAATGGGCACCGGAGCCCTGGAAACACCATATATTTT. The encoded protein is CASNGHRSPGNTIYF.

The chain carries TRBV9 and TRBJ2-7; 8 bases fit TRBD1. This CDR3 comprises 15 residues. Germline V CDR1 and CDR2: SGDLS, YYNGEE. After removal of 3 bases from V and 6 bases from J, the junction contained 11 bases not matched to a gene. The CDR3 loop reads CASSAQQGGRSEQYF. DNA for the CDR3: TGTGCCAGCAGCGCCCAACAGGGGGGTAGAAGCGAGCAGTACTTC.

The J gene is TRBJ2-7, the V gene TRBV10-3, with 12 bases matching TRBD2. From germline, CDR1 is ENHRY and CDR2 SYGVKD. Losses at the gene ends were 2 bases for V and 0 bases for J; bases not matched to a gene: 8. The CDR3 consists of 18 residues. In DNA, the CDR3 is TGTGCCATCAGTGAGACGGGGACTAGCGGGTTCCACTCCTACGAGCAGTACTTC. Translating gives CAISETGTSGFHSYEQYF.

The V gene is TRBV19, the J gene TRBJ1-2; D gene unclear. Germline-derived CDR1 and CDR2 are LNHDA and SQIVND (reference sequence). The CDR3 spans 14 residues. Trimming removed 6 bases from V and 7 bases from J, with 18 bases in between. In DNA, the CDR3 is TGTGCCAGTAGCGCGAGGCCTCTCCAGACTGGCTACACCTTC. Encoded protein: CASSARPLQTGYTF.

The V call is TRBV6-5, the J call TRBJ1-5; 7 bases agree with TRBD1. Trimming at V came to 6 bases and at J to 1 base, leaving 3 bases not matched to a gene. Germline V gene sequence: CDR1 MNHEY, CDR2 SVGAGI. The CDR3 runs to 14 residues. The CDR3 sequence: CASSKDRSNQPQHF. Here the CDR3 DNA reads TGTGCCAGCAGCAAGGACAGGAGCAATCAGCCCCAGCATTTT.

This chain connects TRBV6-6 to TRBJ2-7; weak D call: TRBD2 (6 bases). With 6 bases removed from V and 6 bases from J, the gap between germline ends came to 24 bases. CDR3 length: 16 amino acids. The V gene's germline CDR1 is MNHNY and CDR2 SVGAGI (reference sequence). Written as DNA, the CDR3 is TGTGCCAGCAGCCCTTATAGCGGCCCGAGGGGCTCCGAGCAGTACTTC. It specifies CASSPYSGPRGSEQYF.

The gene calls are TRBV7-8 and TRBJ2-7; 10 positions agree with TRBD2. Germline assignment: CDR1 SGHVS and CDR2 FQNEAQ. CDR3 length equals 17 residues. Trimming cost V 4 bases and J 2 bases; bases outside gene matches: 11. The CDR3 DNA reads TGTGCCAGCAGCTCAGAGGCCCTAGCGGGAGCCCCCTACGAGCAGTACTTC. Its protein product is CASSSEALAGAPYEQYF.

The chain has TRBV7-2 and TRBJ2-7, with unresolved D. CDR1 is SGHTA, CDR2 FQGNSA, per germline. This CDR3 region has 14 residues. The germline V and J ends were trimmed by 2 bases and 3 bases, with 11 bases remaining between them. The CDR3 sequence is CASSLSWIYYEQYF. The CDR3 region has the DNA TGTGCCAGCAGCTTAAGCTGGATATACTACGAGCAGTACTTC.

The chain combines TRBV29-1 with TRBJ2-5, with TRBD1 identical over 9 bases. V shed 4 bases and J 6 bases; nucleotides not matched to a gene: 12. The CDR3 contains 15 residues. The germline gives CDR1 SQVTM, CDR2 ANQGSEA. The CDR3 reads CSVGDIDRGRKTQYF. The CDR3 region has the DNA TGCAGCGTTGGCGACATCGACAGGGGGAGAAAGACCCAGTACTTC.